This note documents a single TCR beta chain sequence. Its antigen remains unknown. Only in-frame clones appear in the TCRdb table, and some are missing; sequencing was by immunoSEQ multiplex PCR. Among 45,000 to 55,000 clones, roughly nine tenths were seen once, and the ten largest hold around 15%. Autoimmune disease history or systemic immunosuppression led to patient exclusion. The sample belongs to a study of OX40 agonist ivuxolimab in advanced cancers. Study background: Among those enrolled, mean age was approximately 60 years (range about 23 to 90) and 82.7% were male.

Study conclusions and caveats: The CD4+ and CD8+ T cells in the blood had expanded clonally by week 6 at 0.1 to 3.0 mg/kg.

The length of the CDR3 is 14 residues. Germline CDR1 is MDHEN and CDR2 is SYDVKM. V lost 2 bases to trimming and J lost 6 bases, with 13 bases between them. The V and J genes are TRBV28 and TRBJ1-2; maybe TRBD1 (6 bases). The clonotype originates from an adult with an advanced solid tumor such as melanoma, head and neck, liver or kidney cancer. The source was CD4+ or CD8+ T cells sorted from blood, collected in a trial of the OX40 agonist ivuxolimab. The CDR3 is CASSLVPGTNGYTF. Written as DNA, the CDR3 is TGTGCCAGCAGTTTAGTGCCGGGGACAAATGGCTACACCTTC.